Presented here are 22 T cell receptor beta chains from one specimen sequenced in a study of T cells after yellow fever vaccination. TCRdb re-called the 5' RACE reads through MiXCR, storing one row per CDR3 protein. The sample shows about 320,000 distinct CDR3 sequences, around 6.8% of them seen only once. The source material was PBMCs, sampled 45 days after the first yellow fever vaccination. Receptors were obtained from a young man who received the YFV17D yellow fever vaccine.

This clonotype occurred a few times. V is TRBV29-1 and J is TRBJ2-7; D is undetermined. The V end lost 6 bases, the J end lost 2 bases, and 8 bases lay between the germline ends. This CDR3 has 11 amino acids. Germline CDR1 reads SQVTM; CDR2 reads ANQGSEA. The DNA for the CDR3 is TGCAGCGTCCCTGGCGCCTACGAGCAGTACTTC. Protein product: CSVPGAYEQYF.

This clonotype was seen a few times. CDR3 in amino acids: CASSSGGIFYGYTF. CDR3 in DNA: TGTGCCAGCAGCTCCGGGGGTATTTTCTATGGCTACACCTTC. The rearrangement joins TRBV7-2 to TRBJ1-2; tentatively, D is TRBD1 (5 bases). CDR1 is SGHTA and CDR2 is FQGNSA in the germline V gene. The CDR3 runs 14 residues. The ends were cut back, 4 bases at V and 4 bases at J, with 13 bases in the middle. Variable domain in full (rest from reference TRBV7-2 and TRBJ1-2): GAGVSQSPSNKVTEKGKDVELRCDPISGHTALYWYRQSLGQGLEFLIYFQGNSAPDKSGLPSDRFSAERTGGSVSTLTIQRTQQEDSAVYLCASSSGGIFYGYTFGSGTRLTVV.

This clonotype was seen at least ten times. V gene TRBV21-1 combines with J gene TRBJ1-2; TRBD1, the table's D call, was not compared with the DNA. TRBV21-1 is given as a pseudogene. CDR3 length equals 16 residues. Here the CDR3 DNA reads TGTGCCAGCGGATATCGGACAGGAGAAACCCCCTATGGCTACACCTTC. Translating it yields CASGYRTGETPYGYTF.

This clonotype was seen a few times. The V and J genes are TRBV12-3 or TRBV12-4 and TRBJ2-5; D perhaps matches TRBD2 (5 bases). The V end lost 2 bases, the J end lost 4 bases, and 11 bases lay between the germline ends. The CDR3 contains 14 residues. The CDR3 sequence: CASSLLTLVETQYF. As DNA, the CDR3 is TGTGCCAGCAGTTTATTGACACTAGTAGAGACCCAGTACTTC.

This clonotype was observed a handful of times. V and J are TRBV6-5 and TRBJ1-2; 7 nucleotides match TRBD1. Germline CDR1 and CDR2: MNHEY and SVGAGI. The CDR3 is 14 amino acids. V was pared by 2 bases and J by 4 bases, with 4 bases of the junction left unmatched. Here the CDR3 reads CASSYAGGGYGYTF. Written as DNA, the CDR3 is TGTGCCAGCAGTTACGCAGGGGGTGGCTATGGCTACACCTTC.

This clonotype was counted a few times. This chain joins TRBV7-2 and TRBJ2-4; D gene uncertain. The V and J ends lost 2 bases and 0 bases respectively, with 11 bases between them. The CDR3 has 16 residues. Germline CDR1 is SGHTA and CDR2 is FQGNSA. CDR3: CASSLKPRIAKNIQYF. CDR3 nucleotides: TGTGCCAGCAGCTTAAAGCCGAGGATAGCCAAAAACATTCAGTACTTC. The full variable domain, completed using reference TRBV7-2 and TRBJ2-4, is GAGVSQSPSNKVTEKGKDVELRCDPISGHTALYWYRQSLGQGLEFLIYFQGNSAPDKSGLPSDRFSAERTGGSVSTLTIQRTQQEDSAVYLCASSLKPRIAKNIQYFGAGTRLSVL.

This clonotype appeared many times. The rearrangement uses TRBV5-1 and TRBJ2-1; 8 bases map to TRBD2. Germline-derived CDR1 and CDR2 are SGHRS and YFSETQ. V lost 4 bases and J lost 9; bases outside the gene matches: 15. This CDR3 is built from 16 residues. DNA of the CDR3: TGCGCCAGCAGCCTACAACCGGGACTAGAATTGGGTGAGCAGTTCTTC. Encoded protein: CASSLQPGLELGEQFF.

This clonotype was found a few times. This chain uses TRBV5-5 with TRBJ2-5; 10 bases map to TRBD1. Germline loops: CDR1 SGHKS, CDR2 YYEKEE (reference sequence). Trimming cost V 5 bases and J 4 bases; bases outside gene matches: 5. The CDR3 length is 14 residues. CDR3 bases: TGTGCCAGCAGTTCGCGGACAGGGGGAGAGACCCAGTACTTC. This gives the protein CASSSRTGGETQYF.

The V call is TRBV5-1, the J call TRBJ2-3; the D gene is possibly TRBD2 (5 bases). Germline V gives CDR1 SGHRS, CDR2 YFSETQ. CDR3 length: 15 residues. The V gene lost 10 bases and the J gene lost 5 bases, with 23 bases spanning the gap. The CDR3 bases are TGCGCCGCGCACCGGACTCCCCCAGATCTAGATACGCAGTATTTT. It codes for CAAHRTPPDLDTQYF.

The sample holds many counts of this clonotype. This chain uses TRBV28 with TRBJ2-5; 9 bases are shared with TRBD2. The V and J ends lost 2 bases and 5 bases, in that order; junction bases with no gene match: 6. CDR1 and CDR2 (germline): MDHEN, SYDVKM. The CDR3 is made up of 15 amino acids. The CDR3, as DNA: TGTGCCAGCAGTTTAGGGCGGGGGGGAATCGAGACCCAGTACTTC. Residues: CASSLGRGGIETQYF.

This clonotype has just a few counts. The chain recombines TRBV5-1 with TRBJ1-1; D gene uncertain. The CDR3 sequence is 14 residues long. Germline CDR1 is SGHRS and CDR2 is YFSETQ. V was cut by 9 bases and J by 4 bases, with 19 bases left in between. CDR3 sequence (DNA): TGCGCCACTACCCAGTGGCCCGGAGGCACTGAAGCTTTCTTT. Translated, it gives CATTQWPGGTEAFF.

This clonotype was seen a few times. The V gene is TRBV18, the J gene TRBJ2-6; D is uncertain. V was clipped by 2 bases and J by 3 bases, with 8 bases between them. The germline V gene encodes CDR1 KGHSH and CDR2 LQKENI. The CDR3 sequence is 15 residues long. For the CDR3, the DNA is TGTGCCAGCTCACCAAATTCCCATGGGGCCAACGTCCTGACTTTC. This gives the protein CASSPNSHGANVLTF.

In its sample, this clonotype was seen once. The chain employs TRBV11-2 and TRBJ2-1; 11 positions match TRBD2. Germline CDR1 is SGHAT and CDR2 is FQNNGV. V lost 1 base to trimming and J lost 8 bases; unmatched junction nucleotides: 13. This CDR3 comprises 18 residues. In nucleotides, the CDR3 is TGTGCCAGCAGCTTAGTTCTAGCGGGGGGCTTTTCCTGGGATGAGCAGTTCTTC. The encoded protein is CASSLVLAGGFSWDEQFF.

The table lists this clonotype with a few counts. The chain is built from TRBV7-2 and TRBJ1-3, with TRBD1 matching over 7 bases. The V segment lost 4 bases and the J segment 2 bases; nucleotides outside the gene matches: 8. Germline V gene data show CDR1 as SGHTA and CDR2 as FQGNSA. CDR3 size: 16 residues. CDR3 coding DNA: TGTGCCAGCAGCTCCGGTAGGACAGGTGCTGGAAACACCATATATTTT. It specifies CASSSGRTGAGNTIYF.

This clonotype was observed many times. V is TRBV5-6 and J is TRBJ2-7, with D tentatively TRBD2 (5 bases). CDR3 length equals 14 residues. Looked up from germline, CDR1 is SGHDT and CDR2 is YYEEEE. The ends were cut back, 1 base at V and 5 bases at J, with 13 bases in the middle. The CDR3 sequence: CASSLLSGIDEQYF. The DNA for the CDR3 is TGTGCCAGCAGCTTGCTGTCGGGGATAGACGAGCAGTACTTC.

This clonotype was seen more than once but under ten times. The genes are TRBV6-5 and TRBJ2-1, with D perhaps matching TRBD1 or TRBD2 (5 bases each). CDR3 size: 11 residues. V lost 4 bases and J lost 13, with 11 bases in between. Germline V gene sequence: CDR1 MNHEY, CDR2 SVGAGI. CDR3 coding DNA: TGTGCCAGCAGTTGGATCGGGGCTCAGTTCTTC. Translating gives CASSWIGAQFF.

Many counts were recorded for this clonotype. V gene TRBV12-3 or TRBV12-4 combines with J gene TRBJ2-7; D might be TRBD1 or TRBD2, each matching 6 bases. Trimming shortened V by 5 bases and J by 2 bases, and 13 bases separated the two germline ends. The CDR3 sequence is 14 residues long. This CDR3 reads CASSKGGEAYEQYF. CDR3 DNA: TGTGCCAGCAGTAAGGGGGGCGAAGCCTACGAGCAGTACTTC.

The chain recombines TRBV30 with TRBJ2-7; 7 nucleotides align to TRBD1. The CDR3 contains 14 residues. V was pared by 1 base and J by 6 bases, with 9 bases of the junction left unmatched. CDR1 GTSNPN and CDR2 SVGIG come from the germline V gene (reference sequence). The CDR3 spells CAWSGQGAASEQYF. CDR3 DNA sequence: TGTGCCTGGAGTGGACAGGGAGCAGCGTCCGAGCAGTACTTC.

This clonotype was picked up many times. This rearrangement joins TRBV12-3 or TRBV12-4 to TRBJ2-3; D unresolved. The CDR3 sequence is 14 residues long. Trimming shortened V by 5 bases and J by 4 bases, and 13 bases separated the two germline ends. The CDR3 DNA follows: TGTGCCAGCAGTCCCCACCCCGCGGCAGATACGCAGTATTTT. Residues: CASSPHPAADTQYF.

In this sample, this clonotype turned up a few times. The chain couples TRBV7-8 to TRBJ2-5; 7 nucleotides agree with TRBD1. CDR1 is SGHVS, CDR2 FQNEAQ, per germline. Trimming took 4 bases from V and 1 from J; bases not matched to a gene: 3. There are 14 residues in the CDR3. The CDR3 is CASSWGTVQETQYF. CDR3 sequence (DNA): TGTGCCAGCAGCTGGGGGACAGTCCAAGAGACCCAGTACTTC.

The V and J genes are TRBV21-1 and TRBJ1-2; the DNA was not compared with TRBD1, the D call given in the table. TRBV21-1 is recorded as a pseudogene. The CDR3 spans 12 residues. DNA of the CDR3: TGTGCCAGCAGCACCGGGATCCTCGGCTACACCTTC. As protein: CASSTGILGYTF.

This clonotype was detected ten times or more. This rearrangement joins TRBV5-1 to TRBJ2-1, with D uncertain. CDR3 length equals 12 residues. The germline V and J ends were trimmed by 3 bases and 9 bases, with 10 bases remaining between them. In germline, CDR1 is SGHRS, CDR2 YFSETQ. The CDR3: CASSSPLGEQFF. The CDR3 coding sequence is TGCGCCAGCAGCTCACCCTTGGGTGAGCAGTTCTTC.